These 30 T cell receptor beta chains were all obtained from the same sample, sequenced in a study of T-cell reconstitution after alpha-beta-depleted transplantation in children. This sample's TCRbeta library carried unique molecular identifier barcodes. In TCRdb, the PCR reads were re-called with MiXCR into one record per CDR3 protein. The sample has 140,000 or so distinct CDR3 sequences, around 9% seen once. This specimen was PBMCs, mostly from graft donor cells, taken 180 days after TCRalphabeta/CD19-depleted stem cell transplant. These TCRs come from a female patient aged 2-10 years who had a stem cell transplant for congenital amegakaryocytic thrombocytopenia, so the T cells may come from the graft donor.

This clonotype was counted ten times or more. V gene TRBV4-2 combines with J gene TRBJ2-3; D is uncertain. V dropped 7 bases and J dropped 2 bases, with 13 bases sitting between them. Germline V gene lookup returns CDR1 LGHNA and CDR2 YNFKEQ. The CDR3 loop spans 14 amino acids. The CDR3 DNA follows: TGTGCCAGCAAAGGACCCAGCCTCACAGATACGCAGTATTTT. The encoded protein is CASKGPSLTDTQYF.

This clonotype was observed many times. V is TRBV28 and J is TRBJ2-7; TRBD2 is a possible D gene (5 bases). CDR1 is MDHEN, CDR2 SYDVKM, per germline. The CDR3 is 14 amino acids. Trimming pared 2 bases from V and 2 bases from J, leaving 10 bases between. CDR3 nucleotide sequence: TGTGCCAGCAGTTTACCGGGGATGGCCTACGAGCAGTACTTC. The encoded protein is CASSLPGMAYEQYF.

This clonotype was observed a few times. The CDR3 region has the DNA TGTGCCAGCTCACGAGGGGAGGCTGAAGCTTTCTTT. Encoded protein: CASSRGEAEAFF. This chain connects TRBV18 to TRBJ1-1, with TRBD1 as a possible D gene (5 bases). Trimming stripped 4 bases from V and 6 bases from J, with 9 bases between. The germline V gene has CDR1 KGHSH and CDR2 LQKENI. The CDR3 runs to 12 residues. Based on the CDR3 plus reference TRBV18 and TRBJ1-1, the full variable domain is NAGVMQNPRHLVRRRGQEARLRCSPMKGHSHVYWYRQLPEEGLKFMVYLQKENIIDESGMPKERFSAEFPKEGPSILRIQQVVRGDSAAYFCASSRGEAEAFFGQGTRLTVV.

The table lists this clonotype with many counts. CDR3 sequence (DNA): TGTGCCAGCAGTTTACGAATGGAGCAGTACTTC. It translates to CASSLRMEQYF. The rearrangement joins TRBV12-3 or TRBV12-4 to TRBJ2-7, with no clear D. The V and J ends lost 2 bases and 7 bases respectively, with 6 bases between them. The CDR3 sequence is 11 residues long.

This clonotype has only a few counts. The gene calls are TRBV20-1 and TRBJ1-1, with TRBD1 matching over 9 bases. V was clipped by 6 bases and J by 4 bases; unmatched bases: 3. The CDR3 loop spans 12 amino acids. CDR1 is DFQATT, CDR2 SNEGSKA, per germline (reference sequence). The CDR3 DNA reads TGCAGTGCGAAGACAGGGGGCACTGAAGCTTTCTTT. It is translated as CSAKTGGTEAFF.

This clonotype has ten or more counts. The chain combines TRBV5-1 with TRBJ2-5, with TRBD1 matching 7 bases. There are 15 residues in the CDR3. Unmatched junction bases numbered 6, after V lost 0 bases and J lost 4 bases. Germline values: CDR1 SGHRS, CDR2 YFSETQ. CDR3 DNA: TGCGCCAGCAGCTTGGTAGGGGGCCGAGGAGAGACCCAGTACTTC. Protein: CASSLVGGRGETQYF.

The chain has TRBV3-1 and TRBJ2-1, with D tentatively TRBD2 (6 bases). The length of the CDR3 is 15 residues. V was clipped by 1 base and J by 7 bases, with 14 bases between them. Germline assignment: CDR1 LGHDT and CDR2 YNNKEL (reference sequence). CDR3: CASSQVGGGGNEQFF. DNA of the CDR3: TGTGCCAGCAGCCAAGTCGGGGGTGGAGGTAATGAGCAGTTCTTC.

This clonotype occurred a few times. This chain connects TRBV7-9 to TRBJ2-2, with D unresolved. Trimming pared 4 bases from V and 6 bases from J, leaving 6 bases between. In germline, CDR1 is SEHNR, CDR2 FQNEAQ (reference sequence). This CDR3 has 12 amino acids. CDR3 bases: TGTGCCAGCAGCTCTACATCCGGGGAGCTGTTTTTT. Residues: CASSSTSGELFF.

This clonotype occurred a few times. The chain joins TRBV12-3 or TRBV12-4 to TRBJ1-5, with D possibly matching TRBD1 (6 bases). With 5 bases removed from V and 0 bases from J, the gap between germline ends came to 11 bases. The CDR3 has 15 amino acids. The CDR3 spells CASSISRGSNQPQHF. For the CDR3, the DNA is TGTGCCAGCAGTATATCCAGGGGTAGCAATCAGCCCCAGCATTTT.

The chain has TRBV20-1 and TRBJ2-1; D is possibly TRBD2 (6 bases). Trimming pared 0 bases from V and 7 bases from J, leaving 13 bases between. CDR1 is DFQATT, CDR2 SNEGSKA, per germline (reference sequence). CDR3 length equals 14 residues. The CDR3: CSARDQGGWNEQFF. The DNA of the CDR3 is TGCAGTGCTAGAGATCAAGGAGGGTGGAATGAGCAGTTCTTC.

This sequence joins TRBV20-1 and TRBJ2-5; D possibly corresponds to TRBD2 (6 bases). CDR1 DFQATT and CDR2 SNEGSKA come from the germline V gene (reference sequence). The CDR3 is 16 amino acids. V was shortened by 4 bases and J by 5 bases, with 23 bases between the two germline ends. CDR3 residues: CSAKPSSPGVRETQYF. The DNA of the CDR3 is TGCAGTGCTAAGCCCTCGAGCCCGGGAGTAAGGGAGACCCAGTACTTC.

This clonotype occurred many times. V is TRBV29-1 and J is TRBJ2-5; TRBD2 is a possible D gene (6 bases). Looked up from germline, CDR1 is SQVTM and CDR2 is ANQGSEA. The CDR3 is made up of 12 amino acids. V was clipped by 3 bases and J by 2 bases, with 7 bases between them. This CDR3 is CSVEGGQETQYF. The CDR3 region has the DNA TGCAGCGTTGAGGGAGGTCAAGAGACCCAGTACTTC. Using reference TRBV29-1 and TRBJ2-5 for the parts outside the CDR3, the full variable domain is SAVISQKPSRDICQRGTSLTIQCQVDSQVTMMFWYRQQPGQSLTLIATANQGSEATYESGFVIDKFPISRPNLTFSTLTVSNMSPEDSSIYLCSVEGGQETQYFGPGTRLLVL.

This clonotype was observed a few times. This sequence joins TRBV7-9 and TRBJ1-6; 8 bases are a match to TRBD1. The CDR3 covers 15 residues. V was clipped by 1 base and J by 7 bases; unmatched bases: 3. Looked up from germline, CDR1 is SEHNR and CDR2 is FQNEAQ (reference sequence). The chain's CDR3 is CASSLGDRKNSPLHF. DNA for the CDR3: TGTGCCAGCAGCTTAGGGGACAGGAAGAATTCACCCCTCCACTTT.

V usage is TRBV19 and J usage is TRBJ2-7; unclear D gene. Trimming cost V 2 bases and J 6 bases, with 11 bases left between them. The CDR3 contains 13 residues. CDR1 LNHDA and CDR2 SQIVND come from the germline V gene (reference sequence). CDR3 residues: CASSISFEVEQYF. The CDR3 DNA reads TGTGCCAGTAGTATATCCTTCGAAGTCGAGCAGTACTTC.

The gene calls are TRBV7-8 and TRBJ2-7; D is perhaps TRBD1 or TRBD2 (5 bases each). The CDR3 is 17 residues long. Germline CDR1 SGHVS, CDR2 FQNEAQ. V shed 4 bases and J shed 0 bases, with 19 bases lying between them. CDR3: CASSSGLTTGTSYEQYF. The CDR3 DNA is TGTGCCAGCAGCTCTGGGCTAACAACGGGGACCTCCTACGAGCAGTACTTC.

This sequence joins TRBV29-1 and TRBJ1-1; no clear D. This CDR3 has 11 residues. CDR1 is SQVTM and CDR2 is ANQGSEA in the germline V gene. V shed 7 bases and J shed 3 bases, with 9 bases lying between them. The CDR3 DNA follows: TGCAGCGCGGTAATTTACACTGAAGCTTTCTTT. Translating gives CSAVIYTEAFF. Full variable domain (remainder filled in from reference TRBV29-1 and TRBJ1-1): SAVISQKPSRDICQRGTSLTIQCQVDSQVTMMFWYRQQPGQSLTLIATANQGSEATYESGFVIDKFPISRPNLTFSTLTVSNMSPEDSSIYLCSAVIYTEAFFGQGTRLTVV.

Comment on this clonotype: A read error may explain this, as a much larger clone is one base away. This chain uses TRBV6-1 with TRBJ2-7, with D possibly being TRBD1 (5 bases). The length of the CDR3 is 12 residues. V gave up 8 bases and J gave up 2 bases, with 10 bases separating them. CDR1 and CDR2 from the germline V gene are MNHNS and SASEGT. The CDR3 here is CASRVDTYEQYF. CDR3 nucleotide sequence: TGTGCCAGCCGTGTGGACACCTACGAGCAGTACTTC.

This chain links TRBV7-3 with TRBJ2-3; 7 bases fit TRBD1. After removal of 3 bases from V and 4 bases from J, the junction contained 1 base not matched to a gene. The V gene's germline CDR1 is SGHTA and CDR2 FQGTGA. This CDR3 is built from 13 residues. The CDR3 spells CASSFQGADTQYF. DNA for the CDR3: TGTGCCAGCAGCTTCCAGGGGGCAGATACGCAGTATTTT.

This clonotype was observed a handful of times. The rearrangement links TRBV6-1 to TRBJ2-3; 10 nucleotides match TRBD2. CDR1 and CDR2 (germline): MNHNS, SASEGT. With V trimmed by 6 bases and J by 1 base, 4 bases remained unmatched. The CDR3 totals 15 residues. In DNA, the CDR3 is TGTGCCAGCAGCCGGACTAGCGGACGCACAGATACGCAGTATTTT. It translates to CASSRTSGRTDTQYF.

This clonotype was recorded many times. This chain's CDR3 is CASSFGTGAGYTF. The CDR3 DNA follows: TGTGCCAGCAGCTTCGGGACAGGGGCCGGCTACACCTTC. The chain recombines TRBV7-6 with TRBJ1-2; TRBD1 aligns across 10 bases. J gave up 8 bases and V 3 bases, and 3 bases lay outside the gene matches. The CDR3 consists of 13 residues. Germline V gene lookup returns CDR1 SGHVS and CDR2 FNYEAQ.

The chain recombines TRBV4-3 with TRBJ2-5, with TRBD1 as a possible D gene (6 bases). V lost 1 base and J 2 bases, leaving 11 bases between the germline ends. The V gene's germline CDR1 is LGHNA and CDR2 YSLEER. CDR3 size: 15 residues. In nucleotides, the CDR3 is TGCGCCAGCAGCCAAGGGCTAGGGGGTCAAGAGACCCAGTACTTC. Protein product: CASSQGLGGQETQYF.

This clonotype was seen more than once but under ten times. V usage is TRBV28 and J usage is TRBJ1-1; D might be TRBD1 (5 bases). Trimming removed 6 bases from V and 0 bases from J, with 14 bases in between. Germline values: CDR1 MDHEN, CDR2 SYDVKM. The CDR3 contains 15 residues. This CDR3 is CASSTPGPMNTEAFF. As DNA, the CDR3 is TGTGCCAGCAGCACCCCGGGACCGATGAACACTGAAGCTTTCTTT.

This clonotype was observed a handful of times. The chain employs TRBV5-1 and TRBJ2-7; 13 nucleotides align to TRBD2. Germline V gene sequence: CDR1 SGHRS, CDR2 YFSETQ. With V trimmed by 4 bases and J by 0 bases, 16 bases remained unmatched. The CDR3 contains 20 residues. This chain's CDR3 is CASSLRRGLAGTGHSYEQYF. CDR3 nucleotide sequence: TGCGCCAGCAGCCTCCGTAGGGGACTAGCGGGGACCGGCCACTCCTACGAGCAGTACTTC.

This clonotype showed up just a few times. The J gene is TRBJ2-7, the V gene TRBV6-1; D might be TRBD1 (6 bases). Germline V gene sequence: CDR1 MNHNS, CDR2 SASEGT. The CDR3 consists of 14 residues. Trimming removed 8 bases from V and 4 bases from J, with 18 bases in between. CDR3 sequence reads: CASGSLVGQYEQYF. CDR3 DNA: TGTGCCAGCGGCAGCCTAGTAGGACAGTACGAGCAGTACTTC.

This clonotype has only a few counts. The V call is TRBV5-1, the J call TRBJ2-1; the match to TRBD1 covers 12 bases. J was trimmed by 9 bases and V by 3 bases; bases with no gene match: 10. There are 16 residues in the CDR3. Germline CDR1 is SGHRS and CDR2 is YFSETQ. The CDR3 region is CASSSGGDRGQFEQFF. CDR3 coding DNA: TGCGCCAGCAGCTCAGGGGGGGACAGGGGGCAGTTTGAGCAGTTCTTC.

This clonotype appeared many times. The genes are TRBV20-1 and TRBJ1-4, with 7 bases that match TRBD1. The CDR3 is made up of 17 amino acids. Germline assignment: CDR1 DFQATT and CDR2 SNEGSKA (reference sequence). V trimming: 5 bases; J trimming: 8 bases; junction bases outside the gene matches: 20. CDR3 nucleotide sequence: TGCAGTGCTCAAACCCCCGTGTGGGACAGTCGAGACGAAAAACTGTTTTTT. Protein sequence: CSAQTPVWDSRDEKLFF.

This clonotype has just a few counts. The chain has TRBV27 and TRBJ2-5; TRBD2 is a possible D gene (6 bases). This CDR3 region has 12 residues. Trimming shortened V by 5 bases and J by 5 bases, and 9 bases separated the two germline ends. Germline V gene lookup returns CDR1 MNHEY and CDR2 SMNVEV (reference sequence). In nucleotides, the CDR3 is TGTGCCAGCAGTGGCGGAGGGGAGACCCAGTACTTC. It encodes CASSGGGETQYF.

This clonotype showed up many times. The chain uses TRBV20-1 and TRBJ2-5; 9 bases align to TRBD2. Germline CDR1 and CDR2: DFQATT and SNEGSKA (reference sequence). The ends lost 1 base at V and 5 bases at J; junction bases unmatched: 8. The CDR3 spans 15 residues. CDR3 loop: CSARVRLAGLETQYF. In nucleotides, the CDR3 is TGCAGTGCTAGAGTCCGTCTAGCGGGATTGGAGACCCAGTACTTC.

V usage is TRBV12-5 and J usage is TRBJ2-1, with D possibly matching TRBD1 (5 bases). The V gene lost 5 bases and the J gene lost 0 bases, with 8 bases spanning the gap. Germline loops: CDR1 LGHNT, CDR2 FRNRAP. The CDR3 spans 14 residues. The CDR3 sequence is CASGRGSSYNEQFF. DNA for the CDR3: TGTGCTAGTGGTAGGGGCAGCTCCTACAATGAGCAGTTCTTC. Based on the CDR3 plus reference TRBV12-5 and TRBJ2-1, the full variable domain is DARVTQTPRHKVTEMGQEVTMRCQPILGHNTVFWYRQTMMQGLELLAYFRNRAPLDDSGMPKDRFSAEMPDATLATLKIQPSEPRDSAVYFCASGRGSSYNEQFFGPGTRLTVL.

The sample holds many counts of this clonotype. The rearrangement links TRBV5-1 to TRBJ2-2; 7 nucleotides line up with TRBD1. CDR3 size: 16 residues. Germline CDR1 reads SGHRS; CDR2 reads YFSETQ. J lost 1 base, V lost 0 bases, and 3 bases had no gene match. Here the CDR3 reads CASSLERTGNTGELFF. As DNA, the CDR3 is TGCGCCAGCAGCTTGGAAAGGACAGGGAACACCGGGGAGCTGTTTTTT.